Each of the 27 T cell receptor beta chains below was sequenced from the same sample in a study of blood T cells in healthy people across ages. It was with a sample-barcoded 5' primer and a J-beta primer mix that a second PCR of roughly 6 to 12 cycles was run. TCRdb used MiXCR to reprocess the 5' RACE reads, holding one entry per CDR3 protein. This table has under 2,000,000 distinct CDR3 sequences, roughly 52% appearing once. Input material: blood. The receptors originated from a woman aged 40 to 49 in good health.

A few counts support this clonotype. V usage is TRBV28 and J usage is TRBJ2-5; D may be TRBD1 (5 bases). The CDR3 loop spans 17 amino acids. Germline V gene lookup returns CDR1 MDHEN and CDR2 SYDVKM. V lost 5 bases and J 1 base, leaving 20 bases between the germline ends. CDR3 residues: CASSTLGPQRAQETQYF. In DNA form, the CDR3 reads TGTGCCAGCAGTACCCTGGGGCCTCAACGGGCCCAAGAGACCCAGTACTTC.

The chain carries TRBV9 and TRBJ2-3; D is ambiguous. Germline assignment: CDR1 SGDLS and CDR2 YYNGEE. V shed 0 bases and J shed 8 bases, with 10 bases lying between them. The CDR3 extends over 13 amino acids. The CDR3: CASSVAPEATQYF. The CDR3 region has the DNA TGTGCCAGCAGCGTAGCTCCCGAAGCTACGCAGTATTTT.

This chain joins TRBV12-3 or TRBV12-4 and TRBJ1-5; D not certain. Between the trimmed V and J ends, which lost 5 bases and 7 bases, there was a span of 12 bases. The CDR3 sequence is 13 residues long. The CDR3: CASSPGMGQPQHF. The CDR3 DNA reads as TGTGCCAGCAGTCCGGGGATGGGGCAGCCCCAGCATTTT.

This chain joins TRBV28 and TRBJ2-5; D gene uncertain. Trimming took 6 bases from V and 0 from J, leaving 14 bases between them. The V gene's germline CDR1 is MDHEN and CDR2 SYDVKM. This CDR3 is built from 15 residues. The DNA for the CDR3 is TGTGCCAGCAGCCGTGACGGAGAATACCAAGAGACCCAGTACTTC. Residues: CASSRDGEYQETQYF.

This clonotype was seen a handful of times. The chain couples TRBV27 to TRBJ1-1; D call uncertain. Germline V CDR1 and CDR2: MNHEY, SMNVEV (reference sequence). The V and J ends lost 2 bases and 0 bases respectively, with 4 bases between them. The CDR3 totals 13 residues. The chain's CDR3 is CASSLNLNTEAFF. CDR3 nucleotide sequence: TGTGCCAGCAGTTTAAATCTGAACACTGAAGCTTTCTTT.

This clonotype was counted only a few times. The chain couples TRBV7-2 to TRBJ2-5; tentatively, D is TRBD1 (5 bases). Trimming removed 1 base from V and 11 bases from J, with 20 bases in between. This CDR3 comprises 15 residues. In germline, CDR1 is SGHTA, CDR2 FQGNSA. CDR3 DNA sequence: TGTGCCAGCAGCTTAGGGCAGGGTCCGTACAATGAGCAGTACTTC. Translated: CASSLGQGPYNEQYF.

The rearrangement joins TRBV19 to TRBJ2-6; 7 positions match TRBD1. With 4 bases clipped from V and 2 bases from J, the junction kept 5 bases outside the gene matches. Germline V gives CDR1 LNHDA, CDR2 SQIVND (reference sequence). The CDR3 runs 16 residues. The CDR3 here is CASSTDRVTGANVLTF. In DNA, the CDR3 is TGTGCCAGTAGTACCGACAGGGTAACTGGGGCCAACGTCCTGACTTTC.

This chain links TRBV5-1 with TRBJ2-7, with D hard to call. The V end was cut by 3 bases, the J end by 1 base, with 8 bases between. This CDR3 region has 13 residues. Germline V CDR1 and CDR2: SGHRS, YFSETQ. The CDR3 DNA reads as TGCGCCAGCAGCTCGGCGACATCCTACGAGCAGTACTTC. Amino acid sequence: CASSSATSYEQYF.

CDR3 sequence reads: CAAGPGSDTQYF. For the CDR3, the DNA is TGTGCCGCCGGGCCGGGGTCCGATACGCAGTATTTT. The V gene is TRBV6-2 or TRBV6-3, the J gene TRBJ2-3, with a weak D call TRBD2 (5 bases). Deletions cut 11 bases from V and 6 bases from J, with 15 bases between. Germline CDR1 reads MNHEY; CDR2 reads SVGEGT. This CDR3 is 12 amino acids long.

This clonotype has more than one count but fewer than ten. In DNA, the CDR3 is TGTGCCAGCAGCTTCCCCTATGGCTACACCTTC. Protein: CASSFPYGYTF. The J gene is TRBJ1-2, the V gene TRBV13; no reliable D call. This CDR3 comprises 11 residues. Germline loops: CDR1 PRHDT, CDR2 FYEKMQ (reference sequence). V was pared by 3 bases and J by 4 bases, with 3 bases between. The complete variable domain, with remaining parts taken from reference TRBV13 and TRBJ1-2, reads AAGVIQSPRHLIKEKRETATLKCYPIPRHDTVYWYQQGPGQDPQFLISFYEKMQSDKGSIPDRFSAQQFSDYHSELNMSSLELGDSALYFCASSFPYGYTFGSGTRLTVV.

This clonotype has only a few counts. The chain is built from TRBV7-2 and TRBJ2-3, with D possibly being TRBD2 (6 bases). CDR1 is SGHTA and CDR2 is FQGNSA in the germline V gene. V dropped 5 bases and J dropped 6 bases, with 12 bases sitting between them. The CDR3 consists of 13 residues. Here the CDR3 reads CASSTGTWDTQYF. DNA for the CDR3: TGTGCCAGCAGCACCGGGACTTGGGATACGCAGTATTTT. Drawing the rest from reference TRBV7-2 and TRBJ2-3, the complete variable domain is GAGVSQSPSNKVTEKGKDVELRCDPISGHTALYWYRQSLGQGLEFLIYFQGNSAPDKSGLPSDRFSAERTGGSVSTLTIQRTQQEDSAVYLCASSTGTWDTQYFGPGTRLTVL.

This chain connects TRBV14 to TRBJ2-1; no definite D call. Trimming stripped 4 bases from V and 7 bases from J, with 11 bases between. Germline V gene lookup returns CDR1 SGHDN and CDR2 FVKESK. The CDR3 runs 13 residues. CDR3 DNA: TGTGCCAGCAGCCCCCTTCGCGAGAATGAGCAGTTCTTC. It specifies CASSPLRENEQFF.

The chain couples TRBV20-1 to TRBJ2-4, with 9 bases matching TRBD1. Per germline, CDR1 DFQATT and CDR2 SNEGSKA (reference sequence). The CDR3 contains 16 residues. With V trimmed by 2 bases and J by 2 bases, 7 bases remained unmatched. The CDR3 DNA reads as TGCAGTGCTAGAACCACAGGGGGCTTAACCAAAAACATTCAGTACTTC. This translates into CSARTTGGLTKNIQYF.

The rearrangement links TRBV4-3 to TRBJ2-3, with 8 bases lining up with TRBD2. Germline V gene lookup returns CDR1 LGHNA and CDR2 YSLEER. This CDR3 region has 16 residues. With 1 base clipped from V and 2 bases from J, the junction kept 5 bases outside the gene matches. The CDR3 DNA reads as TGCGCCAGCAGCCAAGTAGGCGGGGGGAACACAGATACGCAGTATTTT. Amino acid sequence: CASSQVGGGNTDTQYF.

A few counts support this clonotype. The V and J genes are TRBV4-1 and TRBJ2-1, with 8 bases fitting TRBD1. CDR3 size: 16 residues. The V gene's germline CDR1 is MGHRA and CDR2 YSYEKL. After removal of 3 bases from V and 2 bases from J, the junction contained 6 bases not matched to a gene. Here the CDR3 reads CASSHLDRGTYNEQFF. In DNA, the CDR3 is TGCGCCAGCAGCCATCTAGACAGGGGCACCTACAATGAGCAGTTCTTC.

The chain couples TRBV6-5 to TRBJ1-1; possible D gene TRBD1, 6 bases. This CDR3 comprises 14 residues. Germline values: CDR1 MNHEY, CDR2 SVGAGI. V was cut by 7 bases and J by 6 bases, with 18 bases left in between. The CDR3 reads CASTNRVGQSEAFF. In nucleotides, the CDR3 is TGTGCCAGCACCAACAGGGTGGGGCAATCTGAAGCTTTCTTT.

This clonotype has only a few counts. DNA of the CDR3: TGTGCCAGCAGCCCCGGGCCTATCTCCACAGATACGCAGTATTTT. The encoded protein is CASSPGPISTDTQYF. The chain uses TRBV7-3 and TRBJ2-3; D is unclear. Germline V CDR1 and CDR2: SGHTA, FQGTGA. This CDR3 has 15 amino acids. Between the trimmed V and J ends, which lost 5 bases and 2 bases, there was a span of 14 bases. Combining the CDR3 with reference TRBV7-3 and TRBJ2-3 gives the whole variable domain GAGVSQTPSNKVTEKGKYVELRCDPISGHTALYWYRQSLGQGPEFLIYFQGTGAADDSGLPNDRFFAVRPEGSVSTLKIQRTERGDSAVYLCASSPGPISTDTQYFGPGTRLTVL.

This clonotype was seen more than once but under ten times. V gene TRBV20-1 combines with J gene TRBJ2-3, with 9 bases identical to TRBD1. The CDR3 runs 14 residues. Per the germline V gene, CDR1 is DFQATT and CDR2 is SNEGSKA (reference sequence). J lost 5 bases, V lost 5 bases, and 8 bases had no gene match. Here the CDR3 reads CSAPTQGALDTQYF. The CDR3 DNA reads TGCAGTGCTCCAACACAGGGGGCATTAGATACGCAGTATTTT.

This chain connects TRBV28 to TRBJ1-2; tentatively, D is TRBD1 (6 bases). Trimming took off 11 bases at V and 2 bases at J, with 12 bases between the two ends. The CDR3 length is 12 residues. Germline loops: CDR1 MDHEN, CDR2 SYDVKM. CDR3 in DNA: TGTGCCGAGGGGGGGATCAACTATGGCTACACCTTC. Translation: CAEGGINYGYTF.

This CDR3 reads CSARDVLQETQYF. Written as DNA, the CDR3 is TGCAGTGCTAGAGATGTCCTTCAAGAGACCCAGTACTTC. The chain combines TRBV20-1 with TRBJ2-5; no reliable D call. The germline V gene encodes CDR1 DFQATT and CDR2 SNEGSKA (reference sequence). Deletions cut 0 bases from V and 2 bases from J, with 7 bases between. CDR3 size: 13 residues.

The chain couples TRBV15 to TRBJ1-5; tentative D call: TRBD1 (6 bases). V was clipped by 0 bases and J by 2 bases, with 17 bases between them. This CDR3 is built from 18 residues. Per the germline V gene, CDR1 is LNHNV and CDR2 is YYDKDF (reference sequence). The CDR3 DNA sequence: TGTGCCACCAGCAGAGATAAAGGGGGGCAGGCAGGCAATCAGCCCCAGCATTTT. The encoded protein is CATSRDKGGQAGNQPQHF.

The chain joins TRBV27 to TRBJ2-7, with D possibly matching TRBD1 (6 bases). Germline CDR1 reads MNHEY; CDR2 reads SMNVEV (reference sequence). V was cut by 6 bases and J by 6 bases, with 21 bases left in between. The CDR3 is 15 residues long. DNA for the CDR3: TGTGCCAGCAGCACCGGTGGGGCAGGGGCACGCGAGCAGTACTTC. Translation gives CASSTGGAGAREQYF.

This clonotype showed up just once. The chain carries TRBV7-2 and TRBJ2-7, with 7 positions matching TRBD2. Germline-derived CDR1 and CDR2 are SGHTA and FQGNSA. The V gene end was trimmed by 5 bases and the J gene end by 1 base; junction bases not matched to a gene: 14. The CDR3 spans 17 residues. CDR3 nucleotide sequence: TGTGCCAGCAGCCCCGGGACTAACGAGGGTCTATCCTACGAGCAGTACTTC. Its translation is CASSPGTNEGLSYEQYF.

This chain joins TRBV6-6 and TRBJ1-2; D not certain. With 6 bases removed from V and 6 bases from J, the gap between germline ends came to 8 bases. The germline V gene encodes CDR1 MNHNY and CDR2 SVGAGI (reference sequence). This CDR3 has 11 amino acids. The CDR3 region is CASREGDGYTF. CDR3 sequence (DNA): TGTGCCAGCAGGGAGGGCGATGGCTACACCTTC.

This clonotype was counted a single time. CDR3 bases: TGTGCCAGCAGTTTAAAAGGACCGGGACTAGTCAGTTACGGTGGCTACACCTTC. This sequence encodes CASSLKGPGLVSYGGYTF. The V and J genes are TRBV27 and TRBJ1-2, with D possibly being TRBD1 (5 bases). Germline V gene data show CDR1 as MNHEY and CDR2 as SMNVEV (reference sequence). CDR3 length: 18 amino acids. The germline V and J ends were trimmed by 2 bases and 7 bases, with 26 bases remaining between them.

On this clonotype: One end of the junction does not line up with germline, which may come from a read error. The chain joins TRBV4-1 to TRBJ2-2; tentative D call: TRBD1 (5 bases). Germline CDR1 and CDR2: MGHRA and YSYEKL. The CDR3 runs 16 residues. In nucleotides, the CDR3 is TGCGCCAGCAGCCAAGAAGGTGCAGGGCTCACCAGGGAGCTGTTTTTT. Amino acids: CASSQEGAGLTRELFF.

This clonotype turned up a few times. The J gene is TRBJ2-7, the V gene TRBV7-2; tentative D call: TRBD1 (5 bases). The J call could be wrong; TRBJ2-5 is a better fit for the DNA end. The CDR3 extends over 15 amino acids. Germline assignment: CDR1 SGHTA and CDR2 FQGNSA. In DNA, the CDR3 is TGTGCCAGCAGCGCCACAGGTTCGGAGCGTGAGACCCAGTACTTC. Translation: CASSATGSERETQYF.